This passage covers 27 T cell receptor beta chains from one sample sequenced in a study of shared clonotypes between healthy human individuals. Data came from immunoSEQ multiplex PCR; TCRdb stores just in-frame clones and leaves some out. In the table there are a few million clones, over 85% of which are singletons. Sequencing used naive CD4+ T cells from PBMCs. The sample's subset: CD45RA+ positively selected. The receptors here all came from a man aged 18 to 29 in good health. Some clones in this sample may be carry-over from other donors' samples.

The chain uses TRBV9 and TRBJ2-7; 12 bases align to TRBD2. V shed 3 bases, J shed 4 bases, and the junction held 2 bases outside the gene matches. Germline V gene data show CDR1 as SGDLS and CDR2 as YYNGEE. This CDR3 comprises 14 residues. The CDR3 loop is CASSAGTSGYEQYF. CDR3 coding DNA: TGTGCCAGCAGCGCGGGGACTAGCGGGTACGAGCAGTACTTC.

This clone was found once. The V and J genes are TRBV29-1 and TRBJ1-4, with 10 nucleotides matching TRBD1. Trimming cost V 7 bases and J 6 bases; bases outside gene matches: 2. Looked up from germline, CDR1 is SQVTM and CDR2 is ANQGSEA. The CDR3 runs to 12 residues. The CDR3 DNA follows: TGCAGCGGGACAGGGGGTGATGAAAAACTGTTTTTT. It codes for CSGTGGDEKLFF.

This rearrangement joins TRBV7-2 to TRBJ2-1, with 7 bases fitting TRBD2. V shed 1 base and J 4 bases; nucleotides not matched to a gene: 4. Germline V CDR1 and CDR2: SGHTA, FQGNSA. This CDR3 contains 15 residues. The CDR3: CASSLVSGLYNEQFF. The CDR3 region has the DNA TGTGCCAGCAGCTTAGTTAGCGGGTTGTACAATGAGCAGTTCTTC.

This chain links TRBV29-1 with TRBJ2-3; 11 positions agree with TRBD2. The CDR3 totals 16 residues. Germline V gene lookup returns CDR1 SQVTM and CDR2 ANQGSEA. Losses at the gene ends were 4 bases for V and 3 bases for J; bases not matched to a gene: 9. In DNA, the CDR3 is TGCAGCGTTGTACTTAATAGCGGGAGGGCTACAGATACGCAGTATTTT. Residues: CSVVLNSGRATDTQYF.

This sequence joins TRBV11-2 and TRBJ1-1; unclear D gene. Germline V gives CDR1 SGHAT, CDR2 FQNNGV. Trimming removed 7 bases from V and 10 bases from J, with 22 bases in between. The CDR3 sequence is 14 residues long. This chain's CDR3 is CASIGLGRRIRAFF. For the CDR3, the DNA is TGTGCCAGCATCGGACTTGGACGCCGGATAAGAGCTTTCTTT. Based on the CDR3 plus reference TRBV11-2 and TRBJ1-1, the full variable domain is EAGVAQSPRYKIIEKRQSVAFWCNPISGHATLYWYQQILGQGPKLLIQFQNNGVVDDSQLPKDRFSAERLKGVDSTLKIQPAKLEDSAVYLCASIGLGRRIRAFFGQGTRLTVV.

The CDR3 loop reads CASSQSEGVDMNTEAFF. The CDR3 DNA is TGCGCCAGCAGTCAATCGGAAGGGGTTGACATGAACACTGAAGCTTTCTTT. The V gene is TRBV23-1, the J gene TRBJ1-1; D might be TRBD1 (5 bases). TRBV23-1 has ORF status, its function being uncertain. Deletions cut 0 bases from V and 0 bases from J, with 14 bases between. This CDR3 comprises 17 residues.

A word on this clone: This CDR3 is also generated by other DNA sequences in the sample. The chain recombines TRBV5-1 with TRBJ2-7; the D is unclear. The V and J ends lost 0 bases and 0 bases respectively, with 7 bases between them. The CDR3 loop spans 14 amino acids. In germline, CDR1 is SGHRS, CDR2 YFSETQ. The CDR3 DNA reads TGCGCCAGCAGCTTGGCGGGCCTCTCCTACGAGCAGTACTTC. It translates to CASSLAGLSYEQYF.

The rearrangement links TRBV28 to TRBJ2-1; D assignment may be TRBD1 or TRBD2 (6 bases each). Between the trimmed V and J ends, which lost 3 bases and 7 bases, there was a span of 19 bases. The CDR3 consists of 16 residues. In germline, CDR1 is MDHEN, CDR2 SYDVKM. The CDR3 region is CASSFVGQGGRNEQFF. The CDR3 DNA is TGTGCCAGCAGTTTTGTAGGGCAAGGGGGGAGGAATGAGCAGTTCTTC.

The chain carries TRBV28 and TRBJ2-7, with a tentative D call TRBD1 (6 bases). Trimming removed 8 bases from V and 3 bases from J, with 17 bases in between. This CDR3 has 14 amino acids. Germline CDR1 reads MDHEN; CDR2 reads SYDVKM. The DNA for the CDR3 is TGTGCCAGCCTGGGGGCAGGGCCTCGCTACGAGCAGTACTTC. This sequence encodes CASLGAGPRYEQYF.

CDR3 nucleotides: TGTGCCAGCAGTGAAATGGGACGGGCAACTAATGAAAAACTGTTTTTT. Protein product: CASSEMGRATNEKLFF. This chain links TRBV2 with TRBJ1-4; weak D call: TRBD1 (5 bases). CDR1 SNHLY and CDR2 FYNNEI come from the germline V gene. V was trimmed by 2 bases and J by 0 bases, leaving 10 bases between them. The CDR3 loop spans 16 amino acids.

The chain uses TRBV19 and TRBJ2-7; a possible D gene is TRBD2 (7 bases). The length of the CDR3 is 16 residues. In germline, CDR1 is LNHDA, CDR2 SQIVND (reference sequence). Trimming removed 4 bases at V and 2 bases at J, with 18 bases between. CDR3 amino acids: CASSRGASGGPYEQYF. DNA of the CDR3: TGTGCCAGTAGTAGGGGGGCTAGCGGAGGACCCTACGAGCAGTACTTC.

This rearrangement joins TRBV7-7 to TRBJ2-1, with 8 bases matching TRBD2. The germline V gene has CDR1 SSHAT and CDR2 FNYEAQ (reference sequence). CDR3 length: 16 amino acids. Losses at the gene ends were 5 bases for V and 4 bases for J; bases not matched to a gene: 10. Here the CDR3 DNA reads TGTGCCAGCAGCCTACGCGGAGCGGGGGATTACAATGAGCAGTTCTTC. This encodes CASSLRGAGDYNEQFF.

The chain joins TRBV9 to TRBJ2-1; D is uncertain. Germline V lookup: CDR1 SGDLS, CDR2 YYNGEE. The V gene lost 2 bases and the J gene lost 10 bases, with 10 bases spanning the gap. This CDR3 has 12 residues. The CDR3 here is CASSVSGSEQFF. The CDR3 nucleotides are TGTGCCAGCAGCGTCTCCGGTTCGGAGCAGTTCTTC.

The count of this clone is one. This chain connects TRBV29-1 to TRBJ1-1, with a tentative D call TRBD1 (5 bases). Germline V gene lookup returns CDR1 SQVTM and CDR2 ANQGSEA. The CDR3 consists of 14 residues. V was trimmed by 2 bases and J by 0 bases, leaving 10 bases between them. The CDR3 nucleotides are TGCAGCGTTGAAACAGGCAGGTTGAACACTGAAGCTTTCTTT. It yields the protein CSVETGRLNTEAFF.

This chain connects TRBV7-9 to TRBJ2-7; the D call may be TRBD1 or TRBD2 (5 bases each). The V gene's germline CDR1 is SEHNR and CDR2 FQNEAQ (reference sequence). This CDR3 comprises 11 residues. V lost 5 bases, J lost 11 bases, and 13 bases lay in between. CDR3 region: CASSRTGRKYF. The CDR3 nucleotides read TGTGCCAGCAGCCGCACGGGGCGGAAGTACTTC. The entire variable domain, with the rest obtained from reference TRBV7-9 and TRBJ2-7, is as follows: DTGVSQNPRHKITKRGQNVTFRCDPISEHNRLYWYRQTLGQGPEFLTYFQNEAQLEKSRLLSDRFSAERPKGSFSTLEIQRTEQGDSAMYLCASSRTGRKYFGPGTRLTVT.

Regarding this clone: The identical CDR3 is also encoded by other nucleotide sequences in the sample. The genes are TRBV6-1 and TRBJ1-2; possible D gene TRBD1, 6 bases. Germline V lookup: CDR1 MNHNS, CDR2 SASEGT. V dropped 0 bases and J dropped 8 bases, with 13 bases sitting between them. CDR3 length equals 14 residues. The CDR3 loop is CASSEAGTGRGYTF. CDR3 nucleotide sequence: TGTGCCAGCAGTGAAGCGGGAACAGGGAGAGGCTACACCTTC.

The rearrangement uses TRBV11-3 and TRBJ2-3; D unclear. CDR1 and CDR2 (germline): SGHNT, YENEEA. This CDR3 contains 13 residues. The ends were cut back, 5 bases at V and 6 bases at J, with 12 bases in the middle. The CDR3 spells CASSPAPGDTQYF. CDR3 nucleotides: TGTGCCAGCAGCCCCGCCCCGGGTGATACGCAGTATTTT.

The rearrangement uses TRBV19 and TRBJ1-1; TRBD1 agrees at 7 bases. The junction had 4 bases not matched to a gene; V was cut back by 5 bases and J by 1 base. This CDR3 region has 14 residues. The germline CDR1 and CDR2 sequences are LNHDA and SQIVND (reference sequence). CDR3 amino acids: CASSSTGWNTEAFF. CDR3 bases: TGTGCCAGTAGTTCGACAGGGTGGAACACTGAAGCTTTCTTT.

The V gene is TRBV7-2, the J gene TRBJ2-2; tentative D call: TRBD1 (6 bases). Germline CDR1 and CDR2: SGHTA and FQGNSA. The CDR3 has 16 amino acids. V lost 5 bases and J lost 6, with 19 bases in between. The CDR3: CASSRPMDSFSGELFF. The CDR3 region has the DNA TGTGCCAGCAGCAGACCGATGGACAGTTTTTCCGGGGAGCTGTTTTTT.

The rearrangement links TRBV2 to TRBJ1-2; weak D call: TRBD1 (5 bases). The germline V gene encodes CDR1 SNHLY and CDR2 FYNNEI. The germline V and J ends were trimmed by 0 bases and 2 bases, with 13 bases remaining between them. The CDR3 is made up of 16 amino acids. CDR3 sequence (DNA): TGTGCCAGCAGTGAAGCACTTCCACAGGTCAACTATGGCTACACCTTC. Residues: CASSEALPQVNYGYTF.

CDR3 amino acids: CSVGGLWGIGNTEAFF. The CDR3 DNA is TGCAGCGTTGGCGGACTTTGGGGGATTGGGAACACTGAAGCTTTCTTT. J is TRBJ1-1 and V is TRBV29-1, with a weak D call TRBD1 (5 bases). This CDR3 is 16 amino acids long. Germline CDR1 reads SQVTM; CDR2 reads ANQGSEA. The germline V and J ends were trimmed by 4 bases and 1 base, with 19 bases remaining between them.

With respect to this clone: Other nucleotide sequences from this sample produce the same CDR3. This chain joins TRBV5-1 and TRBJ1-1; no reliable D call. CDR3 length: 13 residues. CDR1 and CDR2 (germline): SGHRS, YFSETQ. Trimming took off 3 bases at V and 0 bases at J, with 6 bases between the two ends. This chain's CDR3 is CASSSTVNTEAFF. CDR3 nucleotides: TGCGCCAGCAGCTCGACGGTGAACACTGAAGCTTTCTTT.

The chain recombines TRBV5-1 with TRBJ2-1; 7 bases fit TRBD2. There are 15 residues in the CDR3. The V gene's germline CDR1 is SGHRS and CDR2 YFSETQ. V gave up 0 bases and J gave up 8 bases; unmatched junction bases: 8. The CDR3 DNA is TGCGCCAGCAGCTTGGATGGGGGAGGGCCGGATGAGCAGTTCTTC. Translation gives CASSLDGGGPDEQFF.

Comment on this clone: Other DNA sequences from this sample encode an identical CDR3 as well. The rearrangement links TRBV5-1 to TRBJ1-2, with 10 positions matching TRBD1. V gave up 3 bases and J gave up 8 bases; unmatched junction bases: 7. Looked up from germline, CDR1 is SGHRS and CDR2 is YFSETQ. CDR3 length: 14 residues. This chain's CDR3 is CASSSSGTGDGYTF. CDR3 in DNA: TGCGCCAGCAGCTCATCCGGGACAGGGGACGGCTACACCTTC.

The CDR3 DNA reads as TGTGCCAGTAGTATGTCGGGCACTGAAGCTTTCTTT. Amino acid sequence: CASSMSGTEAFF. This rearrangement joins TRBV19 to TRBJ1-1; no definite D call. CDR1 LNHDA and CDR2 SQIVND come from the germline V gene (reference sequence). The V end lost 3 bases, the J end lost 4 bases, and 6 bases lay between the germline ends. The CDR3 runs to 12 residues.

On this clone itself: Other DNA sequences in this specimen translate into the identical CDR3. This chain joins TRBV28 and TRBJ2-5; 7 nucleotides agree with TRBD1. Looked up from germline, CDR1 is MDHEN and CDR2 is SYDVKM. The CDR3 is 14 amino acids. V lost 5 bases and J lost 1; bases outside the gene matches: 4. CDR3 in DNA: TGTGCCAGCAGTAGGACAGGCTCCCAAGAGACCCAGTACTTC. It codes for CASSRTGSQETQYF.

This chain uses TRBV5-1 with TRBJ2-1; 8 bases line up with TRBD1. The CDR3 loop spans 14 amino acids. With 8 bases clipped from V and 8 bases from J, the junction kept 12 bases outside the gene matches. Germline loops: CDR1 SGHRS, CDR2 YFSETQ. The CDR3 nucleotides are TGCGCCAGTAACAGGCAGGGGGCCCGCGATGAGCAGTTCTTC. Protein: CASNRQGARDEQFF.